The clone carrying this T cell receptor (beta chain) was picked up a small number of times. As yet, its antigen is unknown. The sample is drawn from a study of beta chain features in type 1 diabetes. The sequenced template was cDNA made from the entire isolated RNA. Assay: immunoSEQ multiplex PCR; the TCRdb copy retains only in-frame clones and omits some. This repertoire shows under 300,000 clones, around 16% found once; its top ten account for approximately 0.086%. Whole-study findings and limits: Among all four CD4+ subsets, Type 1 diabetes patients had TCRB CDR3s that were moderately but significantly shorter.

Trimming at V came to 3 bases and at J to 4 bases, leaving 5 bases not matched to a gene. The germline V gene encodes CDR1 MGHRA and CDR2 YSYEKL. The CDR3 has 15 amino acids. Cells sorted by CD45RO/CCR7/CD25/CD127/CD95/CD27 comprised CD4+ naive, central memory, regulatory and stem cell-like memory cells. This TCR was recovered from a man younger than 45 with type 1 diabetes. This rearrangement joins TRBV4-1 to TRBJ2-5; 10 nucleotides agree with TRBD1. The sample taken for sequencing was naive CD4+ T cells from blood. The CDR3 protein is CASSHTTGGSETQYF. The DNA for the CDR3 is TGCGCCAGCAGCCACACGACAGGGGGCTCAGAGACCCAGTACTTC.